This T cell receptor (beta chain) was recorded in a study of cytomegalovirus exposure and HLA in healthy donors. Points on this clone: Its cognate antigen is unknown.

Study-wide results and limits: It was reported that TCR beta sequences correctly inferred the HLA-A and HLA-B alleles for most subjects. More clonal expansion characterized HLA-associated TCR beta chains than equally common others in a later analysis.

Primers: 60 Vbeta forward and 13 Jbeta reverse. Repertoires were generated with immunoSEQ multiplex PCR, while TCRdb's copy carries only in-frame clones and drops some. Of about 170,000 clones detected, 75% to 90% appear once; the ten largest clones hold around 4.1%. V lost 0 bases and J 2 bases, leaving 12 bases between the germline ends. The CDR3 consists of 16 residues. The germline CDR1 and CDR2 sequences are SGHKS and YYEKEE (reference sequence). Sequenced: PBMCs. V gene TRBV5-5 combines with J gene TRBJ2-1, with D unclear. The sequence derives from a woman aged 45-65 years in good health and CMV-seropositive. CDR3 protein: CASSLGFGQAYNEQFF. The CDR3, as DNA: TGTGCCAGCAGCTTGGGTTTCGGTCAAGCCTACAATGAGCAGTTCTTC.